These 32 T cell receptor beta chains originate from one sample sequenced in a study of blood T cells in healthy people across ages. PCR was performed a second time for about 6 to 11 cycles using a sample-barcoded 5' primer and a J-beta primer mix. Each CDR3 protein gets one entry after TCRdb re-called the 5' RACE reads with MiXCR. In the table there are about 1.8 million distinct CDR3 sequences, around half of which are singletons. Sequenced material: blood. These receptors were taken from a woman aged 40-49 years in good health.

This clonotype was recorded many times. The chain is built from TRBV7-2 and TRBJ1-4, with unresolved D. The CDR3 is 13 residues long. The germline V gene encodes CDR1 SGHTA and CDR2 FQGNSA. Trimming took 4 bases from V and 7 from J, leaving 10 bases between them. The CDR3: CASSSRDREKLFF. Written as DNA, the CDR3 is TGTGCCAGCAGCTCCCGAGACCGTGAAAAACTGTTTTTT.

The V gene is TRBV2, the J gene TRBJ2-1, with D unclear. Germline V gene sequence: CDR1 SNHLY, CDR2 FYNNEI. The V end lost 6 bases, the J end lost 2 bases, and 20 bases lay between the germline ends. This CDR3 contains 17 residues. CDR3 DNA: TGTGCCAGCAGGAGACGGAGAGACCCTAGGGCCTACAATGAGCAGTTCTTC. Residues: CASRRRRDPRAYNEQFF.

This clonotype was seen more than once but under ten times. This sequence joins TRBV27 and TRBJ2-7; 7 bases match TRBD1. This CDR3 is 12 amino acids long. The V and J ends lost 8 bases and 3 bases, in that order; junction bases with no gene match: 4. The V gene's germline CDR1 is MNHEY and CDR2 SMNVEV (reference sequence). In DNA form, the CDR3 reads TGTGCCAGCCAGGGACAGCTCTACGAGCAGTACTTC. The encoded protein is CASQGQLYEQYF.

This chain links TRBV19 with TRBJ2-1, with D possibly TRBD1 on 5 matching bases. V was trimmed by 3 bases and J by 10 bases, leaving 10 bases between them. The germline gives CDR1 LNHDA, CDR2 SQIVND (reference sequence). CDR3 length equals 12 residues. CDR3 DNA: TGTGCCAGTAGTATTTTTGGGGCAGAGCAGTTCTTC. It codes for CASSIFGAEQFF.

This chain links TRBV2 with TRBJ2-3; D possibly uses TRBD1 or TRBD2 (6 bases each). This CDR3 comprises 15 residues. V was clipped by 6 bases and J by 2 bases, with 15 bases between them. Germline-derived CDR1 and CDR2 are SNHLY and FYNNEI. This CDR3 is CASRKGGRNTDTQYF. In DNA form, the CDR3 reads TGTGCCAGCAGAAAGGGGGGCCGTAACACAGATACGCAGTATTTT.

The chain uses TRBV6-2 or TRBV6-3 and TRBJ2-3, with a possible D match to TRBD2 (5 bases). There are 14 residues in the CDR3. Per the germline V gene, CDR1 is MNHEY and CDR2 is SVGEGT. Trimming pared 2 bases from V and 3 bases from J, leaving 9 bases between. The CDR3 nucleotides read TGTGCCAGCAGTTACGTCTCGGGGACAGATACGCAGTATTTT. This codes for CASSYVSGTDTQYF.

This clonotype came up a few times. V usage is TRBV12-3 or TRBV12-4 and J usage is TRBJ2-4; TRBD1 aligns across 10 bases. The CDR3 contains 16 residues. V shed 5 bases and J 1 base; nucleotides not matched to a gene: 5. This CDR3 is CASSRPGQGAKNIQYF. In DNA form, the CDR3 reads TGTGCCAGCAGTCGTCCGGGACAGGGGGCCAAAAACATTCAGTACTTC.

This chain uses TRBV28 with TRBJ1-2, with D perhaps TRBD1 (6 bases). Trimming left V 5 bases short and J 0 bases short, with 31 bases between. This CDR3 is 21 amino acids long. Germline lookup yields CDR1 MDHEN and CDR2 SYDVKM. This CDR3 is CASSGYDQGRDSGKANYGYTF. The CDR3 DNA reads as TGTGCCAGCAGTGGATATGATCAGGGGCGGGATTCCGGCAAGGCTAACTATGGCTACACCTTC.

This clonotype was counted between two and nine times. The J gene is TRBJ2-3, the V gene TRBV7-2; no clear D gene. Between the trimmed V and J ends, which lost 1 base and 4 bases, there was a span of 12 bases. This CDR3 comprises 15 residues. CDR1 and CDR2 (germline): SGHTA, FQGNSA. The CDR3 sequence: CASSLGLLEADTQYF. CDR3 in DNA: TGTGCCAGCAGCTTAGGGCTCCTAGAGGCAGATACGCAGTATTTT.

The chain couples TRBV12-3 or TRBV12-4 to TRBJ2-1; tentative D call: TRBD2 (7 bases). V was trimmed by 3 bases and J by 8 bases, leaving 17 bases between them. CDR3 length: 15 residues. DNA for the CDR3: TGTGCCAGCAGTTTGTGGGGGGGCCCTTTCGATGAGCAGTTCTTC. Amino acids: CASSLWGGPFDEQFF.

The V call is TRBV20-1, the J call TRBJ1-2; maybe TRBD1 (6 bases). Trimming took 6 bases from V and 4 from J, leaving 21 bases between them. The CDR3 totals 15 residues. Germline CDR1 and CDR2: DFQATT and SNEGSKA (reference sequence). The CDR3 spells CSAQTGGRAGYGYTF. The CDR3 region has the DNA TGCAGTGCCCAAACGGGGGGCAGGGCAGGCTATGGCTACACCTTC.

V is TRBV6-2 or TRBV6-3 and J is TRBJ2-7; D unclear. The J call is in doubt because the DNA end fits TRBJ2-5 better. The CDR3 extends over 14 amino acids. CDR1 and CDR2 (germline): MNHEY, SVGEGT. CDR3 sequence reads: CASSYGQISETQYF. In nucleotides, the CDR3 is TGTGCCAGCAGTTACGGGCAGATATCAGAGACCCAGTACTTC.

V gene TRBV18 combines with J gene TRBJ2-1, with D hard to call. V lost 8 bases to trimming and J lost 3 bases, with 8 bases between them. Germline V CDR1 and CDR2: KGHSH, LQKENI. This CDR3 is built from 12 residues. The CDR3 DNA sequence: TGTGCCAGCGCGGATGACTACAATGAGCAGTTCTTC. The encoded protein is CASADDYNEQFF. Using reference TRBV18 and TRBJ2-1 for the parts outside the CDR3, the full variable domain is NAGVMQNPRHLVRRRGQEARLRCSPMKGHSHVYWYRQLPEEGLKFMVYLQKENIIDESGMPKERFSAEFPKEGPSILRIQQVVRGDSAAYFCASADDYNEQFFGPGTRLTVL.

This clonotype was found a few times. This chain uses TRBV20-1 with TRBJ2-1, with TRBD2 matching over 10 bases. Germline values: CDR1 DFQATT, CDR2 SNEGSKA (reference sequence). This CDR3 spans 13 amino acids. The V gene end was trimmed by 7 bases and the J gene end by 7 bases; junction bases not matched to a gene: 7. The chain's CDR3 is CSVERGGSNEQFF. In nucleotides, the CDR3 is TGCAGTGTGGAGCGGGGGGGAAGTAATGAGCAGTTCTTC.

This clonotype was recorded many times. This chain uses TRBV10-3 with TRBJ2-1; a weak D match, TRBD2 (5 bases). In germline, CDR1 is ENHRY, CDR2 SYGVKD. V lost 7 bases to trimming and J lost 8 bases, with 15 bases between them. The CDR3 sequence is 13 residues long. The CDR3 is CAITQRERDEQFF. The CDR3 nucleotides are TGTGCCATCACCCAACGTGAGAGGGATGAGCAGTTCTTC.

The CDR3 is CASSSGHTNYGYTF. CDR3 nucleotides: TGTGCCAGCAGCTCGGGCCACACTAACTATGGCTACACCTTC. The rearrangement joins TRBV2 to TRBJ1-2; unclear D gene. The CDR3 contains 14 residues. V was shortened by 6 bases and J by 0 bases, with 11 bases between the two germline ends. Germline-derived CDR1 and CDR2 are SNHLY and FYNNEI.

This rearrangement joins TRBV6-5 to TRBJ2-7; no definite D call. V lost 7 bases to trimming and J lost 4 bases, with 8 bases between them. Germline CDR1 MNHEY, CDR2 SVGAGI. The CDR3 loop spans 11 amino acids. The CDR3 nucleotides are TGTGCCAGCACCTGGGGTTACGAGCAGTACTTC. Translation gives CASTWGYEQYF.

The genes are TRBV27 and TRBJ2-1, with no clear D. The CDR3 covers 15 residues. Trimming removed 4 bases at V and 0 bases at J, with 10 bases between. Germline V CDR1 and CDR2: MNHEY, SMNVEV (reference sequence). The CDR3 DNA sequence: TGTGCCAGCAGTTCCCGGGCTCTCTCCTACAATGAGCAGTTCTTC. It codes for CASSSRALSYNEQFF.

The V call is TRBV4-2, the J call TRBJ2-7; the D is unclear. The V end was cut by 4 bases, the J end by 6 bases, with 13 bases between. The CDR3 extends over 13 amino acids. From germline, CDR1 is LGHNA and CDR2 YNFKEQ. The CDR3: CASSPPIGPEQYF. The CDR3 nucleotides are TGTGCCAGCAGCCCCCCTATCGGACCCGAGCAGTACTTC.

This clonotype was observed a single time. V is TRBV27 and J is TRBJ2-5; D might be TRBD1 (5 bases). TRBJ2-7 explains the end of the DNA better; the J call may be wrong. Germline CDR1 reads MNHEY; CDR2 reads SMNVEV (reference sequence). CDR3 length: 13 amino acids. CDR3 residues: CASQGLDQDEQYF. Written as DNA, the CDR3 is TGTGCCAGCCAGGGCCTAGACCAGGACGAGCAGTACTTC.

In DNA form, the CDR3 reads TGTGCCAGCAGTTCCCAACCGACAGGCAACCAAGAGACCCAGTACTTC. This translates into CASSSQPTGNQETQYF. The V call is TRBV12-3 or TRBV12-4, the J call TRBJ2-5; possibly TRBD1 for D (6 bases). The germline V and J ends were trimmed by 4 bases and 0 bases, with 15 bases remaining between them. The CDR3 spans 16 residues.

This clonotype was counted between two and nine times. The chain employs TRBV14 and TRBJ2-7, with D possibly being TRBD2 (6 bases). V was pared by 3 bases and J by 4 bases, with 16 bases between. CDR1 and CDR2 (germline): SGHDN, FVKESK. The CDR3 length is 15 residues. CDR3 coding DNA: TGTGCCAGCAGCCAGGGGATCGGGAGAGGGTACGAGCAGTACTTC. Its protein is CASSQGIGRGYEQYF.

The V and J genes are TRBV7-2 and TRBJ2-3, with a weak D call TRBD1 (5 bases). Germline loops: CDR1 SGHTA, CDR2 FQGNSA. The CDR3 is 12 amino acids. Trimming pared 4 bases from V and 8 bases from J, leaving 10 bases between. The CDR3 loop reads CASSYSRGTQYF. DNA of the CDR3: TGTGCCAGCAGCTACAGTAGGGGTACGCAGTATTTT.

A word on this clonotype: One end of the junction fails to match germline, which may point to a read error. This chain's CDR3 is CAGSAGTGGSYGYTF. The CDR3 nucleotides are TGTGCCGGCAGTGCCGGGACAGGGGGCAGCTATGGCTACACCTTC. This rearrangement joins TRBV25-1 to TRBJ1-2; 12 positions match TRBD1. The CDR3 loop spans 15 amino acids. Germline V gives CDR1 MGHDK, CDR2 SYGVNS.

CDR3 region: CASSLSSGGSRTQYF. The CDR3 DNA reads as TGTGCCAGCAGTTTGTCGTCAGGCGGTTCGAGGACCCAGTACTTC. This rearrangement joins TRBV28 to TRBJ2-5; D unresolved. The CDR3 consists of 15 residues. Germline CDR1 reads MDHEN; CDR2 reads SYDVKM. Trimming pared 3 bases from V and 7 bases from J, leaving 18 bases between.

V usage is TRBV10-3 and J usage is TRBJ2-1, with 9 nucleotides matching TRBD2. CDR1 and CDR2 from the germline V gene are ENHRY and SYGVKD. The CDR3 runs to 13 residues. J gave up 5 bases and V 7 bases, and 3 bases lay outside the gene matches. CDR3 region: CAIKGGGDNEQFF. CDR3 coding DNA: TGTGCCATCAAGGGCGGGGGGGACAATGAGCAGTTCTTC.

The V and J genes are TRBV3-1 and TRBJ1-2, with 11 bases lining up with TRBD1. The length of the CDR3 is 16 residues. In germline, CDR1 is LGHDT, CDR2 YNNKEL (reference sequence). The V segment lost 1 base and the J segment 3 bases; nucleotides outside the gene matches: 4. The CDR3 here is CASSQGTGGAHYGYTF. The CDR3 DNA reads as TGTGCCAGCAGCCAAGGGACAGGGGGCGCGCACTATGGCTACACCTTC.

The table lists this clonotype with a few counts. V gene TRBV6-5 combines with J gene TRBJ2-7; D is tentatively TRBD1 or TRBD2 (5 bases each). CDR1 and CDR2 from the germline V gene are MNHEY and SVGAGI. Trimming cost V 8 bases and J 0 bases, with 17 bases left between them. This CDR3 region has 15 residues. DNA of the CDR3: TGTGCCAGCGTTGGTACGGGGCAAAGCTCCTACGAGCAGTACTTC. As protein: CASVGTGQSSYEQYF.

The chain couples TRBV4-3 to TRBJ2-5, with TRBD2 matching over 8 bases. From germline, CDR1 is LGHNA and CDR2 YSLEER. V dropped 1 base and J dropped 11; count of bases not matched to a gene: 18. The CDR3 runs to 17 residues. CDR3 DNA: TGCGCCAGCAGCCAAGGATTCCAGCGGGGGCACGGCAATGAGCAGTACTTC. It codes for CASSQGFQRGHGNEQYF.

V usage is TRBV6-2 or TRBV6-3 and J usage is TRBJ2-7; D could derive from TRBD1 or TRBD2 (6 bases each). The V end was cut by 4 bases, the J end by 3 bases, with 19 bases between. The length of the CDR3 is 16 residues. Germline V lookup: CDR1 MNHEY, CDR2 SVGEGT. The CDR3 DNA is TGTGCCAGCAGTTTCGGACAGAACCGGGGGCTCTACGAGCAGTACTTC. The encoded protein is CASSFGQNRGLYEQYF.

This clonotype appeared many times. V usage is TRBV10-2 and J usage is TRBJ2-1; D not resolved. CDR3 size: 12 residues. Germline CDR1 and CDR2: WSHSY and SAAADI. Trimming removed 1 base at V and 7 bases at J, with 5 bases between. The CDR3: CASSELGNEQFF. The CDR3 region has the DNA TGCGCCAGCAGTGAGTTGGGAAATGAGCAGTTCTTC.

The CDR3 here is CASSLQGAANVLTF. For the CDR3, the DNA is TGTGCCAGCAGCTTACAGGGGGCGGCCAACGTCCTGACTTTC. The V call is TRBV3-1, the J call TRBJ2-6, with TRBD1 matching over 9 bases. The germline V gene has CDR1 LGHDT and CDR2 YNNKEL (reference sequence). This CDR3 is built from 14 residues. V trimming: 5 bases; J trimming: 6 bases; junction bases outside the gene matches: 2.